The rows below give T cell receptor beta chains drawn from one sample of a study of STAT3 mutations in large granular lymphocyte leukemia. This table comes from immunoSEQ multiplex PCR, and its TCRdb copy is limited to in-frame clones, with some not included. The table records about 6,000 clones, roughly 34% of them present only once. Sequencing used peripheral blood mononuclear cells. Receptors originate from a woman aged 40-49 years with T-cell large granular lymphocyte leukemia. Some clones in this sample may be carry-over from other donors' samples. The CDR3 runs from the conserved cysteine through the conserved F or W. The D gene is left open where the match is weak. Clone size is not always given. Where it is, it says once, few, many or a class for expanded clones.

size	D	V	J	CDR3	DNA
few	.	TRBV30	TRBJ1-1	CAWSARGGNTEAFF	TGTGCCTGGAGTGCCCGGGGAGGGAACACTGAAGCTTTCTTT
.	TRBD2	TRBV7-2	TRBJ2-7	CASSFRLAGFGSSYEQYF	TGTGCCAGCAGCTTCCGACTAGCGGGGTTCGGCAGCTCCTACGAGCAGTACTTC
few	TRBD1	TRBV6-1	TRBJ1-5	CASSATRGFGQPQHF	TGTGCCAGCAGTGCCACCAGGGGGTTCGGTCAGCCCCAGCATTTT
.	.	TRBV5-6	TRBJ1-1	CASSLVAARMNTEAFF	TGTGCCAGCAGCTTGGTGGCAGCCAGAATGAACACTGAAGCTTTCTTT
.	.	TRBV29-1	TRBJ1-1	CSFGHVNTEAFF	TGCAGCTTCGGACACGTGAACACTGAAGCTTTCTTT
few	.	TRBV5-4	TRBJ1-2	CASSVVGSNYGYTF	TGTGCCAGCAGCGTTGTAGGGTCTAACTATGGCTACACCTTC
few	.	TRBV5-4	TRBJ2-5	CASSPDNQETQYF	TGTGCCAGCAGCCCGGACAACCAAGAGACCCAGTACTTC
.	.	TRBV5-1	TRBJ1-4	CASSFTGVEKLFF	TGCGCCAGCAGCTTCACGGGGGTCGAAAAACTGTTTTTT
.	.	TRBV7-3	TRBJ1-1	CATFPLGAMNTEAFF	TGTGCCACATTCCCGTTGGGGGCCATGAACACTGAAGCTTTCTTT
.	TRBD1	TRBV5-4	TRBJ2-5	CASSARDRQETQYF	TGTGCCAGCAGCGCCCGGGACAGGCAAGAGACCCAGTACTTC
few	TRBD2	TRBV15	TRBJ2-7	CATSKGLADSYYEQYF	TGTGCCACCAGCAAAGGACTAGCGGACTCCTACTACGAGCAGTACTTC
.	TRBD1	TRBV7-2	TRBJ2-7	CASSLAGTGGREQYF	TGTGCCAGCAGCTTAGCGGGGACAGGGGGGCGAGAGCAGTACTTC
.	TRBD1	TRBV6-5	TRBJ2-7	CASSGTGVLYEQYF	TGTGCCAGCTCGGGGACAGGAGTATTGTACGAGCAGTACTTC
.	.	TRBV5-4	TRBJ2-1	CASSLDRTAFYNEQFF	TGTGCCAGCAGCTTGGACCGGACAGCGTTCTACAATGAGCAGTTCTTC
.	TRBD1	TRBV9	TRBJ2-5	CASSVTGGWQETQYF	TGTGCCAGCAGCGTCACAGGGGGCTGGCAAGAGACCCAGTACTTC
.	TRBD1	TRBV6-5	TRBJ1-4	CASSSLGQGEEKLFF	TGTGCCAGCAGTTCGCTGGGACAGGGGGAAGAAAAACTGTTTTTT
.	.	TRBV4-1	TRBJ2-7	CASSQRDVLEQYF	TGCGCCAGCAGCCAAAGGGACGTCCTCGAGCAGTACTTC
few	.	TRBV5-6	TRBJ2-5	CASSLGGLQETQYF	TGTGCCAGCAGCTTGGGGGGGCTACAAGAGACCCAGTACTTC
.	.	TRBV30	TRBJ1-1	CAWNGGGTEAFF	TGTGCCTGGAATGGTGGGGGCACTGAAGCTTTCTTT
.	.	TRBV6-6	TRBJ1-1	CASRTDLNTEAFF	TGTGCCAGCAGGACGGACTTGAACACTGAAGCTTTCTTT
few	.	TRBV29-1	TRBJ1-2	CSVERAHRVGGYTF	TGCAGCGTCGAGAGAGCTCACCGGGTGGGTGGCTACACCTTC
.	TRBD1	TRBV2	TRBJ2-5	CASSADRGPTYF	TGTGCCAGCAGCGCAGACAGGGGGCCCACCTACTTC
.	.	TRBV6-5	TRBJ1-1	CASSHAPEAFF	TGTGCCAGCAGTCACGCCCCTGAAGCTTTCTTT
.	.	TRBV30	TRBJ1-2	CAWSVGGWGYTF	TGTGCCTGGAGTGTAGGAGGATGGGGCTACACCTTC
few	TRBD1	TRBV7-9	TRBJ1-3	CASSHKTGSSSGNTIYF	TGTGCCAGCAGCCACAAGACAGGGTCGTCCTCTGGAAACACCATATATTTT
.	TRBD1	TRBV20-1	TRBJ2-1	CSARTGYEQFF	TGCAGTGCCAGGACAGGGTATGAGCAGTTCTTC
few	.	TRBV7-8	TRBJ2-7	CASSPRARYEQYF	TGTGCCAGCAGCCCCAGGGCACGTTACGAGCAGTACTTC
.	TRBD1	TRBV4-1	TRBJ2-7	CASSPQNSRDRGGEQYF	TGCGCCAGCAGCCCTCAGAATAGCCGGGACAGGGGTGGCGAGCAGTACTTC
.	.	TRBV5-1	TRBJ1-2	CASTKDPWAGSLGYTF	TGCGCCAGCACCAAAGACCCGTGGGCAGGGTCTCTTGGCTACACCTTC
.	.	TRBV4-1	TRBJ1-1	CASRPEGMNTEAFF	TGCGCCAGCAGGCCCGAAGGGATGAACACTGAAGCTTTCTTT
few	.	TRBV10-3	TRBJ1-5	CAISESNPVTGQPQHF	TGTGCCATCAGTGAGTCGAATCCGGTCACGGGGCAGCCCCAGCATTTT
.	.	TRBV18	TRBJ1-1	CASSRQKNTEAFF	TGTGCCAGCTCAAGACAGAAGAACACTGAAGCTTTCTTT
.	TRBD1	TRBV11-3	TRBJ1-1	CASSYTGTGGLVAAFF	TGTGCCAGCAGCTACACCGGGACAGGGGGCCTCGTGGCAGCTTTCTTT
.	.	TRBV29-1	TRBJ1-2	CSVVPMVGSNYGYTF	TGCAGCGTTGTGCCCATGGTAGGATCTAACTATGGCTACACCTTC
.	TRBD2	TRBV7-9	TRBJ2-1	CASSDPAGGGYNEQFF	TGTGCCAGCAGCGACCCAGCGGGAGGTGGTTACAATGAGCAGTTCTTC
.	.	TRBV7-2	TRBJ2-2	CASSLNLGGKGGELFF	TGTGCCAGCAGCTTAAATTTAGGGGGAAAGGGCGGGGAGCTGTTTTTT
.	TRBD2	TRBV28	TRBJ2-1	CASSRGRASEQFF	TGTGCCAGCAGTCGCGGGAGGGCTTCTGAGCAGTTCTTC
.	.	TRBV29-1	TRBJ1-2	CSVEEGRGTGGYTF	TGCAGCGTTGAAGAGGGCAGAGGGACGGGAGGCTACACCTTC
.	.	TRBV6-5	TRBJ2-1	CASSSTSNEQFF	TGTGCCAGCAGTTCCACCTCCAATGAGCAGTTCTTC
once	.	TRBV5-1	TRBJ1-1	CASSLGGGRPEAFF	TGCGCCAGCAGCTTGGGCGGGGGGAGACCTGAAGCTTTCTTT
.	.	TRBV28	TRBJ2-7	CASTGSSYEQYF	TGTGCCAGCACCGGAAGCTCCTACGAGCAGTACTTC
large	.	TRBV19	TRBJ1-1	CASTMGRTAEAFF	TGTGCCAGTACGATGGGCCGGACGGCTGAAGCTTTCTTT
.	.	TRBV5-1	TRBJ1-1	CASSLVDGETEAFF	TGCGCCAGCAGCTTGGTGGATGGAGAGACTGAAGCTTTCTTT
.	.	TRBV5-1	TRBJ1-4	CASSLLGGGEKLFF	TGCGCCAGCAGCTTGTTAGGGGGAGGTGAAAAACTGTTTTTT
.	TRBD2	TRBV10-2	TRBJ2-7	CATATLAGPYEQYF	TGCGCCACCGCAACTCTAGCGGGACCCTACGAGCAGTACTTC
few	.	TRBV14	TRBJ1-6	CASSQEEAGASPLHF	TGTGCCAGCAGCCAGGAAGAGGCAGGGGCTTCACCCCTCCACTTT
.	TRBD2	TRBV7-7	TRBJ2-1	CASSSTSGSGNEQFF	TGTGCTAGCAGCTCCACTAGCGGGAGTGGGAATGAGCAGTTCTTC